This T cell receptor beta chain was sequenced during a study of T-cell memory formation after mild COVID-19. As for the study in general: Clusters of TCRs were largely donor specific.

This clonotype was observed a few times. TCR alpha and TCR beta cDNA libraries carrying sample barcodes and UMIs were produced by 5'RACE using constant-segment primers. Each CDR3 protein is one row after TCRdb ran MiXCR on the 5' RACE reads. The table has about 290,000 distinct CDR3 sequences, roughly 15% seen once; the top ten hold around a fifth. The specimen sequenced was PBMCs or a T cell subset sorted from them (not recorded which). The clonotype was recovered from a man between 18 and 35 years old who had mild COVID-19 (a few samples of this study predate the infection). Cell type and time point are not known.

The DNA for the CDR3 is TGCGCCAGCAGCGGGGGGGACAATCAGCCCCAGCATTTT. Translated, it gives CASSGGDNQPQHF. The rearrangement joins TRBV5-1 to TRBJ1-5, with D perhaps TRBD1 (5 bases). The CDR3 covers 13 residues. Trimming pared 4 bases from V and 3 bases from J, leaving 8 bases between. Germline V gene data show CDR1 as SGHRS and CDR2 as YFSETQ.